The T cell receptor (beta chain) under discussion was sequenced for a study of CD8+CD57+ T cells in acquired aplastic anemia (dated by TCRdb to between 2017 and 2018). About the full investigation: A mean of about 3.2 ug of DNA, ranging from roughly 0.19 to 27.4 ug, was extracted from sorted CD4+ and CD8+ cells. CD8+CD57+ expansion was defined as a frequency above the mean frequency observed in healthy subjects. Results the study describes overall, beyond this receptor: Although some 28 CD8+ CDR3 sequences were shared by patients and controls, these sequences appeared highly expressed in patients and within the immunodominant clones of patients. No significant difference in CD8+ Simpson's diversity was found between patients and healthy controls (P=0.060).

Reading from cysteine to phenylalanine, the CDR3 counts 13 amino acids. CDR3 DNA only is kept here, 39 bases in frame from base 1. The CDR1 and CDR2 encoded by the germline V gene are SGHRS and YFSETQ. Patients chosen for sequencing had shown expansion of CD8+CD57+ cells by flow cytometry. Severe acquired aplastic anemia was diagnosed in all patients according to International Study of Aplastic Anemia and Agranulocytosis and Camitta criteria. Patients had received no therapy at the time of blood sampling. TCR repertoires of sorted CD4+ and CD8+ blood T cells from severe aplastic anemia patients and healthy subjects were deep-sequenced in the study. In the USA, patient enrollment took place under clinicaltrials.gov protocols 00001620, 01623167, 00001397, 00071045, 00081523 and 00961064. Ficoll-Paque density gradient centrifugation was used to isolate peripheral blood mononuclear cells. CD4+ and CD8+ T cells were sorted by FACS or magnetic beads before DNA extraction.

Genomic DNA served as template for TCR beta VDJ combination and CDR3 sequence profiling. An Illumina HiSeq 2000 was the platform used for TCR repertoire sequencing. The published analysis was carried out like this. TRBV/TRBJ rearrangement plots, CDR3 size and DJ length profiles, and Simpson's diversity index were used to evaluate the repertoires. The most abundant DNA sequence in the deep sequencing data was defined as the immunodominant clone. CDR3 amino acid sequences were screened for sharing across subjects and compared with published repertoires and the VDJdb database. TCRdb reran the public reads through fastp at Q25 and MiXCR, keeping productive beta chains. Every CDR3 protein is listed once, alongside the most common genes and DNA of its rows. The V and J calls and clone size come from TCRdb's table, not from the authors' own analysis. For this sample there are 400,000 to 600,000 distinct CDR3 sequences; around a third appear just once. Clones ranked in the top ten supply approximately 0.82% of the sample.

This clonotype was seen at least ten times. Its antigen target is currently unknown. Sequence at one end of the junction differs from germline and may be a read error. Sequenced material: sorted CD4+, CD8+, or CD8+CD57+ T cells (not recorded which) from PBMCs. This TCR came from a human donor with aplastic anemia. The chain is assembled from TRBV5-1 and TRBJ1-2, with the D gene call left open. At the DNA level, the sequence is TGTGCCAGCAGCTTAGACACTAACTATGGCTACACCTTC. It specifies CASSLDTNYGYTF. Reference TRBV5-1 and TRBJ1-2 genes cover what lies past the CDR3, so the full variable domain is KAGVTQTPRYLIKTRGQQVTLSCSPISGHRSVSWYQQTPGQGLQFLFEYFSETQRNKGNFPGRFSGRQFSNSRSEMNVSTLELGDSALYLCASSLDTNYGYTFGSGTRLTVV.